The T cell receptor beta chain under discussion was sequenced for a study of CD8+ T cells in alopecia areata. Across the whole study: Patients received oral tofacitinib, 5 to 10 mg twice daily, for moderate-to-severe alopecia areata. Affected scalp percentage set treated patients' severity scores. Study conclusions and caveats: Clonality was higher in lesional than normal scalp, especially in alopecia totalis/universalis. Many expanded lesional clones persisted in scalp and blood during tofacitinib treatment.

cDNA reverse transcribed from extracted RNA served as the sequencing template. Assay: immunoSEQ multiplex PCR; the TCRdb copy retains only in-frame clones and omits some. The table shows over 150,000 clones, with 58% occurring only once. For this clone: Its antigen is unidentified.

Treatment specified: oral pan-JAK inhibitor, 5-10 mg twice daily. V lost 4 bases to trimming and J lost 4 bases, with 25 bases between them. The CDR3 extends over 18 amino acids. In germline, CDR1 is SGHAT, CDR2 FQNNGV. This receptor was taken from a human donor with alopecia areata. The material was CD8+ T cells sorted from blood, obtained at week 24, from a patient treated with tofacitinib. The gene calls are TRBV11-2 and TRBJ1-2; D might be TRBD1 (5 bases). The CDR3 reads CASSSRDRRTRSSYGYTF. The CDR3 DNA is TGTGCCAGCAGCTCCCGGGACCGAAGGACAAGGAGTAGCTATGGCTACACCTTC. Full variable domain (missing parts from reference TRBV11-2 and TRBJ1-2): EAGVAQSPRYKIIEKRQSVAFWCNPISGHATLYWYQQILGQGPKLLIQFQNNGVVDDSQLPKDRFSAERLKGVDSTLKIQPAKLEDSAVYLCASSSRDRRTRSSYGYTFGSGTRLTVV.